These T cell receptor beta chains were read from a single sample in a study of beta chain features in type 1 diabetes. The table came from immunoSEQ multiplex PCR; TCRdb's copy has only in-frame clones and leaves some out. The top ten clones hold about 2.1% of a sample with over 40,000 clones, approximately 70% of them seen once. Material for sequencing was Tregs from blood. All receptors come from a woman aged 18-30 years with type 1 diabetes. CDR3s include the opening cysteine and the closing phenylalanine or tryptophan. Fields, in order: clone size, J gene, V gene, D gene, CDR3 DNA, CDR3 protein. The D gene is left open where the match is weak. Clone size is stated in some rows and not others, as once, few, many or a class when expanded.

clone size: NA; J gene: TRBJ2-1; V gene: TRBV11-2; D gene: NA; CDR3 DNA: TGTGCCAGCAGCTACTACGTCAATGAGCAGTTCTTC; CDR3 protein: CASSYYVNEQFF
clone size: NA; J gene: TRBJ2-7; V gene: TRBV6-1; D gene: NA; CDR3 DNA: TGTGCCAGCAGTGAGAATTGGGCAGGTATGAACGAGCAGTACTTC; CDR3 protein: CASSENWAGMNEQYF
clone size: NA; J gene: TRBJ2-1; V gene: TRBV4-3; D gene: TRBD2; CDR3 DNA: TGCGCCAGCAGCCAAGGGTGGGCGGGAGCAGGGTTGAATGAGCAGTTCTTC; CDR3 protein: CASSQGWAGAGLNEQFF
clone size: NA; J gene: TRBJ2-3; V gene: TRBV4-3; D gene: NA; CDR3 DNA: TGCGCCAGCAGCCCTGCCGGGGGAGAGGGGGATACGCAGTATTTT; CDR3 protein: CASSPAGGEGDTQYF
clone size: few; J gene: TRBJ2-5; V gene: TRBV5-4; D gene: TRBD1; CDR3 DNA: TGTGCCAGCAGCGCGATGGACAGGGGAGGGGAGACCCAGTACTTC; CDR3 protein: CASSAMDRGGETQYF
clone size: NA; J gene: TRBJ2-7; V gene: TRBV4-1; D gene: TRBD2; CDR3 DNA: TGCGCCAGCAGCCAAGATTTGGTGGGAGGGCCCAGCTACGAGCAGTACTTC; CDR3 protein: CASSQDLVGGPSYEQYF
clone size: NA; J gene: TRBJ2-5; V gene: TRBV6-1; D gene: NA; CDR3 DNA: TGTGCCAGCAGTGAAATCGGAGAGACCCAGTACTTC; CDR3 protein: CASSEIGETQYF
clone size: NA; J gene: TRBJ1-1; V gene: TRBV29-1; D gene: TRBD1; CDR3 DNA: TGCAGCGTAGAATGGACAGGGAACACTGAAGCTTTCTTT; CDR3 protein: CSVEWTGNTEAFF
clone size: NA; J gene: TRBJ2-2; V gene: TRBV15; D gene: NA; CDR3 DNA: TGTGCCACCAGCACGGCACTTTCCGACAGTACGAACACCGGGGAGCTGTTTTTT; CDR3 protein: CATSTALSDSTNTGELFF
clone size: NA; J gene: TRBJ1-2; V gene: TRBV27; D gene: NA; CDR3 DNA: TGTGCCAGCAGTTTATGGGGCAGAGACTATGGCTACACCTTC; CDR3 protein: CASSLWGRDYGYTF
clone size: few; J gene: TRBJ2-5; V gene: TRBV9; D gene: TRBD2; CDR3 DNA: TGTGCCAGCAGCCCCCCTAGCGGGGGTGTATCGGAGACCCAGTACTTC; CDR3 protein: CASSPPSGGVSETQYF
clone size: NA; J gene: TRBJ1-2; V gene: TRBV4-2; D gene: NA; CDR3 DNA: TGTGCCAGCAGCCAAGATGCCGACAGTAACTATGGCTACACCTTC; CDR3 protein: CASSQDADSNYGYTF
clone size: NA; J gene: TRBJ1-1; V gene: TRBV4-3; D gene: TRBD1; CDR3 DNA: TGCGCCAGCAGCCAAAAGATAGGTAACAGGGGGACCGAAGCTTTCTTT; CDR3 protein: CASSQKIGNRGTEAFF
clone size: few; J gene: TRBJ2-1; V gene: TRBV4-1; D gene: TRBD2; CDR3 DNA: TGCGCCAGCAGCCGGGGACTAGCGGGATTTCCCTACAATGAGCAGTTCTTC; CDR3 protein: CASSRGLAGFPYNEQFF
clone size: few; J gene: TRBJ2-3; V gene: TRBV4-3; D gene: TRBD2; CDR3 DNA: TGCGCCAGCAGCCTTCGACTAGCGGACGCCCTGAGAAGCACAGATACGCAGTATTTT; CDR3 protein: CASSLRLADALRSTDTQYF
clone size: NA; J gene: TRBJ2-1; V gene: TRBV9; D gene: TRBD2; CDR3 DNA: TGTGCCAGCAGCGTAGGCCTAGCGGGTCAGGATGAGCAGTTCTTC; CDR3 protein: CASSVGLAGQDEQFF
clone size: few; J gene: TRBJ1-1; V gene: TRBV6-1; D gene: TRBD1; CDR3 DNA: TGTGCCAGCAGGCTACAGGGGGCTGGCACTGAAGCTTTCTTT; CDR3 protein: CASRLQGAGTEAFF
clone size: NA; J gene: TRBJ2-7; V gene: TRBV27; D gene: NA; CDR3 DNA: TGTGCCAGCAGCCTACGGACTCTTAGGCCCTACGAGCAGTACTTC; CDR3 protein: CASSLRTLRPYEQYF
clone size: NA; J gene: TRBJ2-7; V gene: TRBV6-6; D gene: NA; CDR3 DNA: TGTGCCAGCAGTTACCCCGAGAACGAGCAGTACTTC; CDR3 protein: CASSYPENEQYF
clone size: once; J gene: TRBJ2-4; V gene: TRBV6-6; D gene: NA; CDR3 DNA: TGTGCCAGCACGAACCTGGTGCGGAGGGCCAAAAACATTCAGTACTTC; CDR3 protein: CASTNLVRRAKNIQYF
clone size: NA; J gene: TRBJ1-1; V gene: TRBV11-3; D gene: NA; CDR3 DNA: TGTGCCAGCAGCTTAGGGGGGGATCTGAACACTGAAGCTTTCTTT; CDR3 protein: CASSLGGDLNTEAFF
clone size: once; J gene: TRBJ2-1; V gene: TRBV28; D gene: TRBD2; CDR3 DNA: TGTGCCAGCACCGTTAGCGGGAGGGCTTACAATGAGCAGTTCTTC; CDR3 protein: CASTVSGRAYNEQFF
clone size: few; J gene: TRBJ2-2; V gene: TRBV10-3; D gene: NA; CDR3 DNA: TGTGCCATCGATGAGGGAACCGGGGAGCTGTTTTTT; CDR3 protein: CAIDEGTGELFF
clone size: few; J gene: TRBJ2-3; V gene: TRBV7-2; D gene: NA; CDR3 DNA: TGTGCCAGCAGCTTATACCCGGGGTCGAAGCCTACGCAGTATTTT; CDR3 protein: CASSLYPGSKPTQYF
clone size: NA; J gene: TRBJ2-7; V gene: TRBV7-9; D gene: NA; CDR3 DNA: TGTGCCAGCAGGACCGGACAGATCTACGAGCAGTACTTC; CDR3 protein: CASRTGQIYEQYF
clone size: NA; J gene: TRBJ2-1; V gene: TRBV7-2; D gene: TRBD2; CDR3 DNA: TGTGCCAGCAGGCCGGGGGGGATTAGCTCCTACAATGAGCAGTTCTTC; CDR3 protein: CASRPGGISSYNEQFF
clone size: NA; J gene: TRBJ1-2; V gene: TRBV29-1; D gene: NA; CDR3 DNA: TGCAGCGTTGAGCCACAGGGAAGTAACTATGGCTACACCTTC; CDR3 protein: CSVEPQGSNYGYTF
clone size: NA; J gene: TRBJ2-5; V gene: TRBV7-2; D gene: NA; CDR3 DNA: TGTGCCAGCAGCTTATCACCACCCCGGGAGACCCAGTACTTC; CDR3 protein: CASSLSPPRETQYF
clone size: NA; J gene: TRBJ2-7; V gene: TRBV20-1; D gene: NA; CDR3 DNA: TGCAGTGCCCGGGGTTCCTACGAGCAGTACTTC; CDR3 protein: CSARGSYEQYF
clone size: few; J gene: TRBJ1-1; V gene: TRBV12-5; D gene: NA; CDR3 DNA: TGTGCTAGTGGTTTGGGACAGGCGAACACTGAAGCTTTCTTT; CDR3 protein: CASGLGQANTEAFF
clone size: few; J gene: TRBJ2-5; V gene: TRBV7-9; D gene: NA; CDR3 DNA: TGTGCCAGCAGCCCGAATCCGGGAACCCAAGAGACCCAGTACTTC; CDR3 protein: CASSPNPGTQETQYF
clone size: NA; J gene: TRBJ1-6; V gene: TRBV18; D gene: NA; CDR3 DNA: TGTGCCAGCTCACCACGAACAGGGTACGGCCTAACTAATTCACCCCTCCACTTT; CDR3 protein: CASSPRTGYGLTNSPLHF
clone size: NA; J gene: TRBJ2-1; V gene: TRBV6-5; D gene: NA; CDR3 DNA: TGTGCCAGCAGGCGGACCTACAATGAGCAGTTCTTC; CDR3 protein: CASRRTYNEQFF
clone size: NA; J gene: TRBJ2-1; V gene: TRBV18; D gene: NA; CDR3 DNA: TGTGCCAGCACAAACCCTTCCCAATTGGGCTCCAATGAGCAGTTCTTC; CDR3 protein: CASTNPSQLGSNEQFF
clone size: few; J gene: TRBJ1-1; V gene: TRBV18; D gene: TRBD1; CDR3 DNA: TGTGCCAGCTCAGACAGGGGGCTCGCAACTGAAGCTTTCTTT; CDR3 protein: CASSDRGLATEAFF
clone size: NA; J gene: TRBJ2-5; V gene: TRBV18; D gene: NA; CDR3 DNA: TGTGCCAGCTCACCATTAGAGGAGACCCAGTACTTC; CDR3 protein: CASSPLEETQYF
clone size: few; J gene: TRBJ2-1; V gene: TRBV10-3; D gene: TRBD2; CDR3 DNA: TGTGCCATCAGTGATCCTAGCGGGAGAAATGGAACGAGCTCCTACAATGAGCAGTTCTTC; CDR3 protein: CAISDPSGRNGTSSYNEQFF
clone size: NA; J gene: TRBJ2-1; V gene: TRBV11-2; D gene: NA; CDR3 DNA: TGTGCCAGCAGCTTAGCCGCCTACAATGAGCAGTTCTTC; CDR3 protein: CASSLAAYNEQFF
clone size: NA; J gene: TRBJ2-1; V gene: TRBV4-1; D gene: NA; CDR3 DNA: TGCGCCAGCAGCCAAGTTACAGGCCCTAGATACAATGAGCAGTTCTTC; CDR3 protein: CASSQVTGPRYNEQFF
clone size: NA; J gene: TRBJ1-1; V gene: TRBV7-9; D gene: TRBD1; CDR3 DNA: TGTGCCAGCAGCACACGACAGGGGGCGGGTGAAGCTTTCTTT; CDR3 protein: CASSTRQGAGEAFF
clone size: NA; J gene: TRBJ2-7; V gene: TRBV7-2; D gene: TRBD2; CDR3 DNA: TGTGCCAGCAGCTTGGCGGGAGCTGGGGAGCAGTACTTC; CDR3 protein: CASSLAGAGEQYF
clone size: NA; J gene: TRBJ2-5; V gene: TRBV5-1; D gene: NA; CDR3 DNA: TGCGCCAGCAGCTTGGCCCACGAGTACCAAGAGACCCAGTACTTC; CDR3 protein: CASSLAHEYQETQYF